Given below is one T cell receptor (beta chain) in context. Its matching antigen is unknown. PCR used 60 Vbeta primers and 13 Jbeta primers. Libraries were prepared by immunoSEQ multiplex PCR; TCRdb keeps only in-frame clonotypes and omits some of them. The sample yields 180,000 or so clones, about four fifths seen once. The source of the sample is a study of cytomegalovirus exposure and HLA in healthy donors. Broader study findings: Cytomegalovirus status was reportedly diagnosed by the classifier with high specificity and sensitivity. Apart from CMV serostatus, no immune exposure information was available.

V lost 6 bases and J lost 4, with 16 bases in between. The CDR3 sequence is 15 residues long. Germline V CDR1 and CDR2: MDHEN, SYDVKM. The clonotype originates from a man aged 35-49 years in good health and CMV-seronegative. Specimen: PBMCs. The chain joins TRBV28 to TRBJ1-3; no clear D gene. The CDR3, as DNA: TGTGCCAGCAGGGCAGGAGGTCTGGGAGGAAACACCATATATTTT. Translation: CASRAGGLGGNTIYF.